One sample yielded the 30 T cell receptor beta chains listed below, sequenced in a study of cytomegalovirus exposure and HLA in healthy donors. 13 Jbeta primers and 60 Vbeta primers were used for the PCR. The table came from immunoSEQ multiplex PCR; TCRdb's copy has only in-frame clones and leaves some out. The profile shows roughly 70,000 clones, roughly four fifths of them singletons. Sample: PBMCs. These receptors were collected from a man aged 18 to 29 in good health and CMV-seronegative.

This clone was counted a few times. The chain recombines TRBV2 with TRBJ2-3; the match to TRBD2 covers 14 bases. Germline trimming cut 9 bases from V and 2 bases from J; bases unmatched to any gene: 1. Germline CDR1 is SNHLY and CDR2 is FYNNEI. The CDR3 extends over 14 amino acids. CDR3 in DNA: TGTGCCAGGGGACTAGCGGGGGCCACAGATACGCAGTATTTT. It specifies CARGLAGATDTQYF.

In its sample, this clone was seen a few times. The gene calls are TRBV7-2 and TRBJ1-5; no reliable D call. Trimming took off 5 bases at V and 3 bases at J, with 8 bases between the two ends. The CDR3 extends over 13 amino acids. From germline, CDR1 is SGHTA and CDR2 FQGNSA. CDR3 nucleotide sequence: TGTGCCAGCAGCCTACGGGACAATCAGCCCCAGCATTTT. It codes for CASSLRDNQPQHF.

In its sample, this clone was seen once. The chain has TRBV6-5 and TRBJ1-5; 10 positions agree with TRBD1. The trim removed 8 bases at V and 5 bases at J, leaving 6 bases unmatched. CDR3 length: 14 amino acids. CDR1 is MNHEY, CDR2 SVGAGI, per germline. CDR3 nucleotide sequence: TGTGCCAGCGGGGGACAGGGGTGGGATCAGCCCCAGCATTTT. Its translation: CASGGQGWDQPQHF.

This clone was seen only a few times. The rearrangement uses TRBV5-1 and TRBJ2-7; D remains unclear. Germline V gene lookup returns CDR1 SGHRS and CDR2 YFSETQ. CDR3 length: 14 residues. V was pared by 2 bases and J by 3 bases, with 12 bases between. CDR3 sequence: CASSFLSLDYEQYF. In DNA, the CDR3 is TGCGCCAGCAGCTTCTTGTCCCTAGACTACGAGCAGTACTTC. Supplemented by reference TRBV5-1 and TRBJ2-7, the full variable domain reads KAGVTQTPRYLIKTRGQQVTLSCSPISGHRSVSWYQQTPGQGLQFLFEYFSETQRNKGNFPGRFSGRQFSNSRSEMNVSTLELGDSALYLCASSFLSLDYEQYFGPGTRLTVT.

This CDR3 reads CASSPAIPKDSDYGYTF. DNA of the CDR3: TGTGCCAGCAGCCCAGCAATTCCAAAGGACAGCGATTATGGCTACACCTTC. The chain carries TRBV7-8 and TRBJ1-2; perhaps TRBD1 as D (6 bases). Trimming removed 5 bases at V and 5 bases at J, with 24 bases between. This CDR3 contains 17 residues. Germline-derived CDR1 and CDR2 are SGHVS and FQNEAQ. The full variable domain, rest sourced from reference TRBV7-8 and TRBJ1-2, is GAGVSQSPRYKVAKRGQDVALRCDPISGHVSLFWYQQALGQGPEFLTYFQNEAQLDKSGLPSDRFFAERPEGSVSTLKIQRTQQEDSAVYLCASSPAIPKDSDYGYTFGSGTRLTVV.

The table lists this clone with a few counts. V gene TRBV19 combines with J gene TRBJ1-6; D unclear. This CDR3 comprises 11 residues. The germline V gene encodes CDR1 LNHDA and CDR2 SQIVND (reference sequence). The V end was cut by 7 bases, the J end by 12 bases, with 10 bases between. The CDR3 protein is CASTDTGPLHF. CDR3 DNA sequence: TGTGCCAGTACCGACACCGGACCCCTCCACTTT.

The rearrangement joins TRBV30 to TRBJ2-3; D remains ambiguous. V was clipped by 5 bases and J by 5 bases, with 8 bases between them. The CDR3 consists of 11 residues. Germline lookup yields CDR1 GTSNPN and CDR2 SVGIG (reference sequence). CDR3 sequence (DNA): TGTGCCTGGGTTCTCGGAGATACGCAGTATTTT. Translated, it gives CAWVLGDTQYF.

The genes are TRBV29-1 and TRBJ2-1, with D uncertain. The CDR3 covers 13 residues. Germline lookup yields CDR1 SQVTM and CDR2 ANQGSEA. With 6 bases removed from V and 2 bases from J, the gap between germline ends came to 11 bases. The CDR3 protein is CSVGPTTYNEQFF. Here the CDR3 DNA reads TGCAGCGTGGGCCCTACCACCTACAATGAGCAGTTCTTC.

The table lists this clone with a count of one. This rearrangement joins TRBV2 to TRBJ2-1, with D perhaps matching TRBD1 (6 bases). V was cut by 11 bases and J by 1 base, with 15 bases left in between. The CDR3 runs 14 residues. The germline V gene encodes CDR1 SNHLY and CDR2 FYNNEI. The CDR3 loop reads CAGLDRRSYNEQFF. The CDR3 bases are TGTGCCGGCCTTGACAGGAGATCCTACAATGAGCAGTTCTTC. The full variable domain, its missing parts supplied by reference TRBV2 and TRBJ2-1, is EPEVTQTPSHQVTQMGQEVILRCVPISNHLYFYWYRQILGQKVEFLVSFYNNEISEKSEIFDDQFSVERPDGSNFTLKIRSTKLEDSAMYFCAGLDRRSYNEQFFGPGTRLTVL.

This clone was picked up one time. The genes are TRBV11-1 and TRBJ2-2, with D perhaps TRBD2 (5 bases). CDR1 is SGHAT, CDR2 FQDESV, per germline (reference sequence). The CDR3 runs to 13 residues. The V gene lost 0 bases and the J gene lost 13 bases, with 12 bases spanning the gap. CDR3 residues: CASSLAIGMGLFF. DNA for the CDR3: TGTGCCAGCAGCTTAGCAATCGGGATGGGGCTGTTTTTT.

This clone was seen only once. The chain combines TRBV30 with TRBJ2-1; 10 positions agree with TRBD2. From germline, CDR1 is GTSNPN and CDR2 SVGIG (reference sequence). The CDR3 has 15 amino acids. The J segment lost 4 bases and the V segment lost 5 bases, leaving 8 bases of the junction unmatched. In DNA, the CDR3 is TGTGCCTGGGTCGGACTAGCGGAGCGTTACAATGAGCAGTTCTTC. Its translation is CAWVGLAERYNEQFF.

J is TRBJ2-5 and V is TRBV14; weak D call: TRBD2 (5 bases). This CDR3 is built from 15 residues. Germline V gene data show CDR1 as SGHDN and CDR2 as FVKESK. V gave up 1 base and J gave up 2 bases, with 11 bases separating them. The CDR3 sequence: CASSQALTKQETQYF. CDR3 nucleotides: TGTGCCAGCAGCCAAGCTCTGACTAAACAAGAGACCCAGTACTTC.

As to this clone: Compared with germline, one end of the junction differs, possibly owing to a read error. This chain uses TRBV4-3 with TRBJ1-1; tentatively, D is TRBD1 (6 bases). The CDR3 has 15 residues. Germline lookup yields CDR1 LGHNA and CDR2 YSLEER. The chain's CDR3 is CASSKEVRGNTEAFF. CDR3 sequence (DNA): TGCGCCAGCAGCAAAGAGGTCAGGGGGAACACTGAAGCTTTCTTT.

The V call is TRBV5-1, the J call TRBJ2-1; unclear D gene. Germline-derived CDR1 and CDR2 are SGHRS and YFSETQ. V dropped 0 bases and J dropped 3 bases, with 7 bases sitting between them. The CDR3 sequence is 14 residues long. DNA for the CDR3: TGCGCCAGCAGCTTGGGAGGAGACTACAATGAGCAGTTCTTC. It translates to CASSLGGDYNEQFF.

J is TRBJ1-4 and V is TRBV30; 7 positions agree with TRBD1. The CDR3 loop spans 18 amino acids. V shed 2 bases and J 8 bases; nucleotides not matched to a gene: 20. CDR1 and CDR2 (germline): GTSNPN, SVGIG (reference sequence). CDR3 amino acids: CAWSLLTGIYLGPEKLFF. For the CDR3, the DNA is TGTGCCTGGAGTTTACTGACAGGGATTTACTTGGGACCAGAAAAACTGTTTTTT.

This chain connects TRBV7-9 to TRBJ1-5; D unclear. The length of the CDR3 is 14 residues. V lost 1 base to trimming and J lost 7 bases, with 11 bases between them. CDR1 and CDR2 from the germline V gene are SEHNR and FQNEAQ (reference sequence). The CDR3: CASSLGGRGQPQHF. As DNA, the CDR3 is TGTGCCAGCAGCTTAGGAGGGAGAGGGCAGCCCCAGCATTTT. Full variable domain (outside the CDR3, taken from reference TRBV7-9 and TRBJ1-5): DTGVSQNPRHKITKRGQNVTFRCDPISEHNRLYWYRQTLGQGPEFLTYFQNEAQLEKSRLLSDRFSAERPKGSFSTLEIQRTEQGDSAMYLCASSLGGRGQPQHFGDGTRLSIL.

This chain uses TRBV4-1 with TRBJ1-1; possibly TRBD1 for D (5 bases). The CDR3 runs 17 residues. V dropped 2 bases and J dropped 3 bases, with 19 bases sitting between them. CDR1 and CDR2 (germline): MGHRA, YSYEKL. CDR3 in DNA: TGCGCCAGCAGCCAAAGGGGAAAACAGAACTGGGACACTGAAGCTTTCTTT. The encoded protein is CASSQRGKQNWDTEAFF.

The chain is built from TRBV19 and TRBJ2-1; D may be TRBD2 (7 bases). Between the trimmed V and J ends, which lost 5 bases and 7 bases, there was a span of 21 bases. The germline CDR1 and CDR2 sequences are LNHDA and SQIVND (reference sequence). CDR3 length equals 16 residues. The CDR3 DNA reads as TGTGCCAGTAGTCCCCTTTGGGGGGGGGCTTGGAATGAGCAGTTCTTC. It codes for CASSPLWGGAWNEQFF.

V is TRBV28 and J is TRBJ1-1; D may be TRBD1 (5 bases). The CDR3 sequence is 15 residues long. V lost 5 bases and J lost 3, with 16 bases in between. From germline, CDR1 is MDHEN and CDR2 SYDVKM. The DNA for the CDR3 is TGTGCCAGCAGTCGAGGAGGGTCGGGGGACACTGAAGCTTTCTTT. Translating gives CASSRGGSGDTEAFF.

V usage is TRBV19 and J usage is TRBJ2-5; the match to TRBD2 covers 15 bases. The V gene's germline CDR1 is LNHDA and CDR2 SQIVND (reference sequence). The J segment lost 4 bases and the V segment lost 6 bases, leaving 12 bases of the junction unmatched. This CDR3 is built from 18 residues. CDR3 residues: CASSSLGLAGGSGETQYF. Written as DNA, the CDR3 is TGTGCCAGTAGCTCTTTGGGACTAGCGGGAGGAAGCGGAGAGACCCAGTACTTC.

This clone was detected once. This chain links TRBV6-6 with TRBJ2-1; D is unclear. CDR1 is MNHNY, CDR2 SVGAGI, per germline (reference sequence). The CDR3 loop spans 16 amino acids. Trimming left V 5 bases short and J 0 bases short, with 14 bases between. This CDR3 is CASSTTTRSSYNEQFF. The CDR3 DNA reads TGTGCCAGCAGTACAACGACCCGGAGCTCCTACAATGAGCAGTTCTTC.

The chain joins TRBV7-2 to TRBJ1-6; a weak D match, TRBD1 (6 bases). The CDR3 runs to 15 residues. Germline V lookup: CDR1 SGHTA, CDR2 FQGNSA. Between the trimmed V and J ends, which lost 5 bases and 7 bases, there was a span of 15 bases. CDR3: CASSLQGAPNSPLHF. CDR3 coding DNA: TGTGCCAGCAGCCTACAGGGTGCCCCAAATTCACCCCTCCACTTT.

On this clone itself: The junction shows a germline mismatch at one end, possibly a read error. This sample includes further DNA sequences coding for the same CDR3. This CDR3 reads CASSQEATPGSYNSPLHF. The CDR3 bases are TGCGCCAGCAGCCAAGAGGCGACACCAGGCTCCTATAATTCCCCCCTCCACTTT. This rearrangement joins TRBV4-3 to TRBJ1-6; D ambiguous. The CDR3 is 18 residues long. From germline, CDR1 is LGHNA and CDR2 YSLEER.

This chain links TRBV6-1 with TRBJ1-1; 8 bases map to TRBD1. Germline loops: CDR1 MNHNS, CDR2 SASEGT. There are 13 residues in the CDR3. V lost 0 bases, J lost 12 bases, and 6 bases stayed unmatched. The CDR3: CASSEARDRMTFF. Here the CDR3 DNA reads TGTGCCAGCAGTGAAGCGAGGGACAGGATGACTTTCTTT.

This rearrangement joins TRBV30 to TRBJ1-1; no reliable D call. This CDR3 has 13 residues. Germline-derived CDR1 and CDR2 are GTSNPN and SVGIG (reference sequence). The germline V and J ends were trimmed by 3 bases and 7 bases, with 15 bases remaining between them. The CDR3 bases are TGTGCCTGGAGGGCAGGAAATAAAAATGAAGCTTTCTTT. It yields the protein CAWRAGNKNEAFF.

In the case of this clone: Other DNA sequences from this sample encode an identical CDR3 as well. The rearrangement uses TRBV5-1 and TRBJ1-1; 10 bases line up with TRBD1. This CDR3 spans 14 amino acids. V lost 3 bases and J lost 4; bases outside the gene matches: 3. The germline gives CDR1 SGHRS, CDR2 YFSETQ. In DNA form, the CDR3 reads TGCGCCAGCAGCTGGGACAGGGGAGGCACTGAAGCTTTCTTT. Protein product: CASSWDRGGTEAFF.

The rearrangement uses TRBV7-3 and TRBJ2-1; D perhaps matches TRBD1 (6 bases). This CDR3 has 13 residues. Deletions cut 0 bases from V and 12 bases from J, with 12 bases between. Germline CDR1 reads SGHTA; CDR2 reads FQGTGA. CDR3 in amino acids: CASSLTTGGGQFF. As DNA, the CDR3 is TGTGCCAGCAGCTTAACGACAGGCGGAGGGCAGTTCTTC.

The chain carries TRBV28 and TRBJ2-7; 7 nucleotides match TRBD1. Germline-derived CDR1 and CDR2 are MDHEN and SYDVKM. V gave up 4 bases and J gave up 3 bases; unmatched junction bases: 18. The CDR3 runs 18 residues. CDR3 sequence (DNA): TGTGCCAGCAGTTCCCCAGGGGGACCGGGACCACGTAGCTACGAGCAGTACTTC. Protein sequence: CASSSPGGPGPRSYEQYF.

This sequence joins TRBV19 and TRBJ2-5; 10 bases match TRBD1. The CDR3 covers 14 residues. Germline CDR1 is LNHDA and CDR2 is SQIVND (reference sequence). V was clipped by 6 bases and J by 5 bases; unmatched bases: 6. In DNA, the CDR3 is TGTGCCAGTAGCAGGACAGGGGGATTTGAGACCCAGTACTTC. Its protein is CASSRTGGFETQYF. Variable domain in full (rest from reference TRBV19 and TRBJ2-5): DGGITQSPKYLFRKEGQNVTLSCEQNLNHDAMYWYRQDPGQGLRLIYYSQIVNDFQKGDIAEGYSVSREKKESFPLTVTSAQKNPTAFYLCASSRTGGFETQYFGPGTRLLVL.

The CDR3 DNA reads TGTGCCAGCAGGACAGGTTTCGGCAATCAGCCCCAGCATTTT. Translated, it gives CASRTGFGNQPQHF. The rearrangement joins TRBV6-5 to TRBJ1-5; possible D gene TRBD1, 6 bases. This CDR3 contains 14 residues. Trimming pared 6 bases from V and 2 bases from J, leaving 11 bases between. In germline, CDR1 is MNHEY, CDR2 SVGAGI.